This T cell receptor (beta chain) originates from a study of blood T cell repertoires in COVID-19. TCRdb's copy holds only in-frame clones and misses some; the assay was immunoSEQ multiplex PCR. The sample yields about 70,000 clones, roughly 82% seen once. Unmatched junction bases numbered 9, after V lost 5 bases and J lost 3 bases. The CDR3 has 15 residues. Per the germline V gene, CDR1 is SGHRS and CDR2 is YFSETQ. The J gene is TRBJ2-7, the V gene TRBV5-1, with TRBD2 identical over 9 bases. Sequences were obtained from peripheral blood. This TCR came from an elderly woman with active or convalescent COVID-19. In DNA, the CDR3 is TGCGCCAGCAGTTTCAGGACTAGCGTCAGCTACGAGCAGTACTTC. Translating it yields CASSFRTSVSYEQYF.